This T cell receptor beta chain derives from a study of cytomegalovirus exposure and HLA in healthy donors. Broader study findings: TCR beta sequences numbering around 15,000 were associated with HLA alleles at 0.05 false discovery rate in a later analysis.

PCR involved 60 Vbeta and 13 Jbeta primers. Assay: immunoSEQ multiplex PCR; the TCRdb copy retains only in-frame clones and omits some. Altogether fewer than 250,000 clones are present, around 87% being singletons, with the ten largest covering 1% to 1.5%. Comments on this clone: Antigen specificity is unknown.

V lost 7 bases, J lost 4 bases, and 16 bases lay in between. CDR1 is LNHDA and CDR2 is SQIVND in the germline V gene (reference sequence). The length of the CDR3 is 15 residues. This sequence was found in a man younger than 40 in good health and CMV-seronegative. V and J are TRBV19 and TRBJ2-2; D remains ambiguous. Sequenced input: PBMCs. CDR3 coding DNA: TGTGCCAGTAAAGTATACGCTATCGGCACCGGGGAGCTGTTTTTT. Translated: CASKVYAIGTGELFF. Complete variable domain (other parts from reference TRBV19 and TRBJ2-2): DGGITQSPKYLFRKEGQNVTLSCEQNLNHDAMYWYRQDPGQGLRLIYYSQIVNDFQKGDIAEGYSVSREKKESFPLTVTSAQKNPTAFYLCASKVYAIGTGELFFGEGSRLTVL.